This T cell receptor beta chain stems from a study of neoadjuvant anti-PD-1 for oral cavity cancer. Repertoires were generated with immunoSEQ multiplex PCR, while TCRdb's copy carries only in-frame clones and drops some. The sample contains roughly 14,000 clones, 66% of which appear only once. The V end lost 2 bases, the J end lost 2 bases, and 10 bases lay between the germline ends. The CDR3 has 14 amino acids. The germline CDR1 and CDR2 sequences are SGDLS and YYNGEE. No culture or expansion preceded analysis of these blood cells. This specimen was PBMCs, taken before nivolumab (anti-PD-1) treatment. V and J are TRBV9 and TRBJ1-1, with D perhaps matching TRBD1 (6 bases). The source of this sequence is a person between 35 and 79 years old with oral cavity squamous cell carcinoma. The CDR3 loop reads CASSVGAINTEAFF. The CDR3 region has the DNA TGTGCCAGCAGCGTGGGGGCGATTAACACTGAAGCTTTCTTT.